This section outlines one T cell receptor (beta chain) sequence together with its context. Other DNA sequences within the sample encode an identical CDR3. This sample was included in a study of cytomegalovirus exposure and HLA in healthy donors. PCR used 60 Vbeta primers and 13 Jbeta primers. The protocol was immunoSEQ multiplex PCR, while the TCRdb copy is restricted to in-frame clones and leaves out a portion. Here the sample spans 140,000 to 150,000 clones, about 77% being singletons. Trimming left V 0 bases short and J 0 bases short, with 9 bases between. Germline V lookup: CDR1 SGHVS, CDR2 FQNEAQ. The CDR3 length is 16 residues.

Sequenced: PBMCs. The TCR originated in a male donor in good health and CMV-seronegative. V and J are TRBV7-8 and TRBJ1-5; weak D call: TRBD1 (5 bases). The CDR3 here is CASSLARQGSNQPQHF. DNA for the CDR3: TGTGCCAGCAGCTTAGCCCGGCAGGGTAGCAATCAGCCCCAGCATTTT.